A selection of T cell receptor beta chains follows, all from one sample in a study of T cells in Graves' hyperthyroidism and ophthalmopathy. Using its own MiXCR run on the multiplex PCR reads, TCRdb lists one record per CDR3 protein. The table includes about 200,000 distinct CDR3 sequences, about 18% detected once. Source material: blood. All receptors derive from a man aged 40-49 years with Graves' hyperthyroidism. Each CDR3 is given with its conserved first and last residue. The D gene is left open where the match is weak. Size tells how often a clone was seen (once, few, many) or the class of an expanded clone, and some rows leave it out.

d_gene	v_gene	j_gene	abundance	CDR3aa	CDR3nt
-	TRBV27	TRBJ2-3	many	CASRRSPGLLADTQYF	TGTGCCAGCAGGAGAAGCCCGGGACTTCTCGCAGATACGCAGTATTTT
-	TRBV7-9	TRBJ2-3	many	CASSPVSSSTDTQYF	TGTGCCAGCAGCCCCGTTTCATCTAGCACAGATACGCAGTATTTT
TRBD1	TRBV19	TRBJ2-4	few	CASSIDIGDREENIQYF	TGTGCCAGTAGTATAGATATAGGGGACAGGGAGGAAAACATTCAGTACTTC
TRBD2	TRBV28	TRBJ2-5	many	CASSPIGPLASSGGAPETQYF	TGTGCCAGCAGCCCCATCGGCCCATTAGCTTCTAGCGGGGGGGCCCCAGAGACCCAGTACTTC
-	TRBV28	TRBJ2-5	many	CASSLGLAQYF	TGTGCCAGCAGCCTTGGGCTGGCCCAGTACTTC
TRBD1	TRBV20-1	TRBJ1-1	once	CSASKTGFVTEAFF	TGCAGTGCTTCCAAGACAGGGTTTGTCACTGAAGCTTTCTTT
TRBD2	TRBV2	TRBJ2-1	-	CASSDEAGGGYEQFF	TGTGCCAGCAGTGATGAAGCGGGGGGTGGGTATGAGCAGTTCTTC
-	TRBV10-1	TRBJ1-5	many	CASSDHRNQPQHF	TGCGCCAGCAGTGACCATCGTAATCAGCCCCAGCATTTT
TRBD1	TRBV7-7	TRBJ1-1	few	CASSLESRTGGTEAFF	TGTGCTAGCAGCTTAGAGTCCCGGACAGGAGGGACTGAAGCTTTCTTT
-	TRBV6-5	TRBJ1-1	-	CASSYIGQRMNTEAFF	TGTGCCAGCAGTTACATCGGACAGCGGATGAACACTGAAGCTTTCTTT
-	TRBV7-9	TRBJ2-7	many	CASSLAGAGLYF	TGTGCCAGCAGCTTAGCTGGGGCGGGGCTGTACTTC
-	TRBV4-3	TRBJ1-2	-	CASSPEVVGLGYGYTF	TGCGCCAGCAGCCCAGAGGTGGTGGGTTTGGGCTATGGCTACACCTTC
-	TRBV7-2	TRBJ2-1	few	CASSRRTGHNERQFF	TGTGCCAGCAGCCGCCGGACGGGTCACAATGAGAGGCAGTTCTTC
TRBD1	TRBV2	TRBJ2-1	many	CASKLQGAGNEQFF	TGTGCCAGCAAATTACAGGGGGCTGGAAATGAGCAGTTCTTC
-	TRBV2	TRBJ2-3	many	CASKTGSPSTDTQYF	TGTGCCAGCAAGACCGGGAGTCCTAGCACAGATACGCAGTATTTT
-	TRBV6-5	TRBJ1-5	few	CASSYAGSRQPQHF	TGTGCCAGCAGTTACGCCGGGTCACGTCAGCCCCAGCATTTT
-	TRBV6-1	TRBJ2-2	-	CASSGITGELFF	TGTGCCAGCAGTGGGATCACCGGGGAGCTGTTTTTT
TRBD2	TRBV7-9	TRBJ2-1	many	CASSGGGSSYNEQFF	TGTGCCAGCAGCGGGGGGGGGAGCTCCTACAATGAGCAGTTCTTC
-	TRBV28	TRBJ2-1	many	CASSLRYGLQFF	TGTGCCAGCAGTTTACGGTACGGCCTACAGTTCTTC
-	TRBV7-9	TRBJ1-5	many	CASSLDADQPQHF	TGTGCCAGCAGCTTAGATGCCGATCAGCCCCAGCATTTT
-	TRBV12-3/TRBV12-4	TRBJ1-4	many	CASISGTRYEKLFF	TGTGCCAGCATCTCCGGGACGCGCTATGAAAAACTGTTTTTT
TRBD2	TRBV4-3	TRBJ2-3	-	CASSQGGQRGADTQYF	TGCGCCAGCAGCCAAGGTGGACAGCGGGGGGCAGATACGCAGTATTTT
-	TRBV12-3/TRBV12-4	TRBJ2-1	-	CASSYGNEQFF	TGTGCCAGCAGTTATGGGAATGAGCAGTTCTTC